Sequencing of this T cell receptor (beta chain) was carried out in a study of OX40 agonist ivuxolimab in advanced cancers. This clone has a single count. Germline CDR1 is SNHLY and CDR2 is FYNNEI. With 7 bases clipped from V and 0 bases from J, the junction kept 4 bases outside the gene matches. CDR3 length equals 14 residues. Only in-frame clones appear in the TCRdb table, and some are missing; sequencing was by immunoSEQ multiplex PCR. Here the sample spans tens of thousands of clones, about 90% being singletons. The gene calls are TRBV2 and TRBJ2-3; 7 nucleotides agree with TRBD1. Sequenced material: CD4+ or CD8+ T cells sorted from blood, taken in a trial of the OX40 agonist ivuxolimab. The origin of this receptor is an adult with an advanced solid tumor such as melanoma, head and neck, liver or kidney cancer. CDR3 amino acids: CASMRDRSTDTQYF. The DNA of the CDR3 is TGTGCCAGCATGAGGGACAGAAGCACAGATACGCAGTATTTT. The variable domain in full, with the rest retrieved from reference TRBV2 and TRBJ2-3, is EPEVTQTPSHQVTQMGQEVILRCVPISNHLYFYWYRQILGQKVEFLVSFYNNEISEKSEIFDDQFSVERPDGSNFTLKIRSTKLEDSAMYFCASMRDRSTDTQYFGPGTRLTVL.